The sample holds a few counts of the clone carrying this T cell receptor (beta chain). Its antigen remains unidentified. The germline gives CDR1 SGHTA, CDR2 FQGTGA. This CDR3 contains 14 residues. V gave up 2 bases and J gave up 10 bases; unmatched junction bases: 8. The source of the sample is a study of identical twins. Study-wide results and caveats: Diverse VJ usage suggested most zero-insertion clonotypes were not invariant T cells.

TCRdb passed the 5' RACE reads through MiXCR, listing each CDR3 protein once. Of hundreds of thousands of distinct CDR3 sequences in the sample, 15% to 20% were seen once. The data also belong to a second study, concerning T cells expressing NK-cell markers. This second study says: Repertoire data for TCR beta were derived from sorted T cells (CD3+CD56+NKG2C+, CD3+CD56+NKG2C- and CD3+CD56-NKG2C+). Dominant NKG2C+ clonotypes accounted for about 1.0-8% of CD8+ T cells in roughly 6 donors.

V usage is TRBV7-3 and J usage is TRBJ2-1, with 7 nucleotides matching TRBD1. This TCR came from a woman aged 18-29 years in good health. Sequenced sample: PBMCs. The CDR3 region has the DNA TGTGCCAGCAGCTTAGTAGTGGGACAGAGAGAGCAGTTCTTC. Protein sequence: CASSLVVGQREQFF.